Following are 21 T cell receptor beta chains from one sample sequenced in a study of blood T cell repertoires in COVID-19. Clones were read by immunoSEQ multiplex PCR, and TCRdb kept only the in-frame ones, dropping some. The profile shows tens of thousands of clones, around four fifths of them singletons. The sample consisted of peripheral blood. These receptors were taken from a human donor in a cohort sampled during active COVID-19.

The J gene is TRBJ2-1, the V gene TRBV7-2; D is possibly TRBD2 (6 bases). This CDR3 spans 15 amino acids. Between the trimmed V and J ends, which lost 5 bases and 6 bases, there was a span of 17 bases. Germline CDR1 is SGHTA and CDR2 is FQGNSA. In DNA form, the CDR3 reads TGTGCCAGCAGCGAGGGACTTCTTACCCGCAATGAGCAGTTCTTC. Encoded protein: CASSEGLLTRNEQFF.

The CDR3 protein is CASSGSSTDNLNGYTF. As DNA, the CDR3 is TGTGCCAGCAGTGGATCCTCGACAGACAATCTTAATGGCTACACCTTC. The chain combines TRBV2 with TRBJ1-2; a possible D gene is TRBD1 (5 bases). Trimming pared 4 bases from V and 6 bases from J, leaving 21 bases between. The CDR3 is 16 amino acids. In germline, CDR1 is SNHLY, CDR2 FYNNEI. Filled out from reference TRBV2 and TRBJ1-2, the complete variable domain reads EPEVTQTPSHQVTQMGQEVILRCVPISNHLYFYWYRQILGQKVEFLVSFYNNEISEKSEIFDDQFSVERPDGSNFTLKIRSTKLEDSAMYFCASSGSSTDNLNGYTFGSGTRLTVV.

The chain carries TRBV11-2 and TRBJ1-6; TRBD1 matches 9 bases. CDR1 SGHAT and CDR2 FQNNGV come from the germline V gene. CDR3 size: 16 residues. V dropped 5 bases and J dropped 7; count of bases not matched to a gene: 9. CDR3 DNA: TGTGCCAGCAGCCCAATACAGGGGGCGAAGAATTCACCCCTCCACTTT. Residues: CASSPIQGAKNSPLHF.

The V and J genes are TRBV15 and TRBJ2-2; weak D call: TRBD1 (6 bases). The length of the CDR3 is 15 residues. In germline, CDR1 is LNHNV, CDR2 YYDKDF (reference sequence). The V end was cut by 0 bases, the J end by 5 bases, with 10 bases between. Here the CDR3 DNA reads TGTGCCACCAGCAGAGAACTACAGGGTACCGGGGAGCTGTTTTTT. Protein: CATSRELQGTGELFF.

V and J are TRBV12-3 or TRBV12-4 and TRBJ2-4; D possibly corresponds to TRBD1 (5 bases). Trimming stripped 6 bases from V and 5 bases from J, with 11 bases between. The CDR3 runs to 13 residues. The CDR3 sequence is CASRKRGQNIQYF. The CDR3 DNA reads TGTGCCAGCAGAAAAAGGGGCCAAAACATTCAGTACTTC.

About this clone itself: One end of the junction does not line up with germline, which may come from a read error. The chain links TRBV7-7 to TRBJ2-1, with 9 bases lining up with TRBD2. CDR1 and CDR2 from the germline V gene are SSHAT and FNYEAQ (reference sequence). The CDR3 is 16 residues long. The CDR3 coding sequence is TGTGCTAGCAGCCCCCTCGGGGCGGGGGGGCTTAACGAGCAGTTCTTC. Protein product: CASSPLGAGGLNEQFF. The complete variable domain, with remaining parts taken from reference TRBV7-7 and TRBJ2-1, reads GAGVSQSPRYKVTKRGQDVTLRCDPISSHATLYWYQQALGQGPEFLTYFNYEAQPDKSGLPSDRFSAERPEGSISTLTIQRTEQRDSAMYRCASSPLGAGGLNEQFFGPGTRLTVL.

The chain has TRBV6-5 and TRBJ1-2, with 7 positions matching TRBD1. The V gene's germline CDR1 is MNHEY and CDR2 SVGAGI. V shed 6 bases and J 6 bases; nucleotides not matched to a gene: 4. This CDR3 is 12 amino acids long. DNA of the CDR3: TGTGCCAGCAGGACAGGGACGGATGGCTACACCTTC. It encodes CASRTGTDGYTF.

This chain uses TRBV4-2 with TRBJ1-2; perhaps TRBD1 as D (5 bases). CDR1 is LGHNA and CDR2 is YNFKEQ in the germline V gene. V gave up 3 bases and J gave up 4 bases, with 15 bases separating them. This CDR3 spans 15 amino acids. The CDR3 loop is CASSQPVGGSYGYTF. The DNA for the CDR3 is TGTGCCAGCAGCCAGCCCGTCGGGGGAAGCTATGGCTACACCTTC.

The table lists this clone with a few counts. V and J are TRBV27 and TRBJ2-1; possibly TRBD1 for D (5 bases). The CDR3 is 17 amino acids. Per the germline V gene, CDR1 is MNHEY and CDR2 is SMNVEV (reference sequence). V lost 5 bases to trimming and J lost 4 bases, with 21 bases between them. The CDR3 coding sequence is TGTGCCAGCAGTCCCCCTTCTTTAGGGGCCAAGTACAATGAGCAGTTCTTC. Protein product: CASSPPSLGAKYNEQFF.

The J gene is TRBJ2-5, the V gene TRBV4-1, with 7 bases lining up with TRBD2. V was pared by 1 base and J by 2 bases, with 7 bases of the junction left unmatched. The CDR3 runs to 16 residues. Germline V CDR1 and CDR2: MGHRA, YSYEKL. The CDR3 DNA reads TGCGCCAGCAGCCAAGGTAGAGCTAGCGGACAAGAGACCCAGTACTTC. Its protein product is CASSQGRASGQETQYF.

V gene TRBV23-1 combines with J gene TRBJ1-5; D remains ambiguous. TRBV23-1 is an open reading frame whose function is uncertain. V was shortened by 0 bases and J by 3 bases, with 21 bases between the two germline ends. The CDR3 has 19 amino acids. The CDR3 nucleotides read TGCGCCAGCAGTCAATCCCCCCCTGGCAGATCAACCATCAATCAGCCCCAGCATTTT. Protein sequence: CASSQSPPGRSTINQPQHF.

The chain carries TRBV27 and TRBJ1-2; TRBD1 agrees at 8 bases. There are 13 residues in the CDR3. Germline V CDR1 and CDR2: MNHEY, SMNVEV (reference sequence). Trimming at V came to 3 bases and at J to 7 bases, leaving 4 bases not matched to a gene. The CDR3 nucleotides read TGTGCCAGCAGTTTTGGACAGGGTGGTGGCTACACCTTC. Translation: CASSFGQGGGYTF.

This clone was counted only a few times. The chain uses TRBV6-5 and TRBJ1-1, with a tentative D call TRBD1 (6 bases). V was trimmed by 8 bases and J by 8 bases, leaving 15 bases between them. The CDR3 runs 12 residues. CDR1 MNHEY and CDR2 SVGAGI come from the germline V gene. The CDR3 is CASEPGVGEAFF. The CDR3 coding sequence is TGTGCCAGCGAACCAGGGGTGGGGGAAGCTTTCTTT.

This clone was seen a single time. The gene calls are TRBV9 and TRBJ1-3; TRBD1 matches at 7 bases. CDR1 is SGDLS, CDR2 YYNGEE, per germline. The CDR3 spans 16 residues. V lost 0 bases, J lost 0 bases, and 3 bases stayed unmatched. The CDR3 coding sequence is TGTGCCAGCAGCGTAGGACAGGGACTCTCTGGAAACACCATATATTTT. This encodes CASSVGQGLSGNTIYF.

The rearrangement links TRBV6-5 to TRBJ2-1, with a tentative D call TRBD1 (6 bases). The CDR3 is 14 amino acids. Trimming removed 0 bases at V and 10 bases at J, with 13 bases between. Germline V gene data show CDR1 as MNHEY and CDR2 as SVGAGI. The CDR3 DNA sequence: TGTGCCAGCAGTTACTCTAGGACAGCTGGAGAGCAGTTCTTC. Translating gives CASSYSRTAGEQFF.

CDR3 sequence reads: CASSEDRVGPQHF. The CDR3 DNA is TGTGCCAGCAGTGAAGATCGGGTTGGGCCCCAGCATTTT. This chain links TRBV2 with TRBJ1-5, with unresolved D. Germline loops: CDR1 SNHLY, CDR2 FYNNEI. The CDR3 has 13 residues. With 1 base removed from V and 9 bases from J, the gap between germline ends came to 10 bases.

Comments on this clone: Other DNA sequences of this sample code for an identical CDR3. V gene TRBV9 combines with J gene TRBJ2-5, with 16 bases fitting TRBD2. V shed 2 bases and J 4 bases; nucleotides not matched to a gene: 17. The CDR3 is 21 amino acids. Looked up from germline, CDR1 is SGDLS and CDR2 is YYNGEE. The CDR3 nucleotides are TGTGCCAGCAGCGTCGGGGCGGGGACTAGCGGGGGGGCCGCCCAAGGAGAGACCCAGTACTTC. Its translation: CASSVGAGTSGGAAQGETQYF.

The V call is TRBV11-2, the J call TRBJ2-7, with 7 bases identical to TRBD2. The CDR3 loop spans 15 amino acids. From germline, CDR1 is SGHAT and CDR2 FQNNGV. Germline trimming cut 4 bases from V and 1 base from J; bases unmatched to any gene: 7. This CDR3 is CASSSSRGRSYEQYF. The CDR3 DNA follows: TGTGCCAGCAGCTCGTCGCGGGGGAGATCCTACGAGCAGTACTTC.

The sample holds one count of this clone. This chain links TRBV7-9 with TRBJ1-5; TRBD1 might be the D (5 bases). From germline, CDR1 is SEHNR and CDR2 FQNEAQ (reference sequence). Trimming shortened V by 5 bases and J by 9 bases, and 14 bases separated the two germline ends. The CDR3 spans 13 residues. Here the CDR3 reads CASSKLQGLPQHF. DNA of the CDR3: TGTGCCAGCAGCAAACTCCAGGGACTGCCCCAGCATTTT. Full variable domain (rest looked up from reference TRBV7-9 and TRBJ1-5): DTGVSQNPRHKITKRGQNVTFRCDPISEHNRLYWYRQTLGQGPEFLTYFQNEAQLEKSRLLSDRFSAERPKGSFSTLEIQRTEQGDSAMYLCASSKLQGLPQHFGDGTRLSIL.

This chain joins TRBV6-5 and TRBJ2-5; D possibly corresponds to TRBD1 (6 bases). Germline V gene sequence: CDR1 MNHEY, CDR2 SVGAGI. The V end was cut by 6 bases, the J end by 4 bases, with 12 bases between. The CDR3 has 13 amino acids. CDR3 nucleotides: TGTGCCAGCAGCCAGGGGTCGTCAGAGACCCAGTACTTC. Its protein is CASSQGSSETQYF.

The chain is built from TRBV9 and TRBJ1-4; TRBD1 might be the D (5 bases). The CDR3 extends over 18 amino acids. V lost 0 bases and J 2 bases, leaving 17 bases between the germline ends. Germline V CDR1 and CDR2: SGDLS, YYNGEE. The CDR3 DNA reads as TGTGCCAGCAGCGTAGCGCAAGTGAGCCCAGGGACTAATGAAAAACTGTTTTTT. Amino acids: CASSVAQVSPGTNEKLFF.